This TCR beta chain stems from a study of T cell repertoires in cytomegalovirus infection. Across the whole study: Public TCR beta signatures provided an indication of both CMV infection and a matching HLA type. Study-level findings and limits: The response measured ex vivo was dominated by TCR beta clonotypes (HLA-C-restricted and CMV-specific).

Germline V gene data show CDR1 as SGHVS and CDR2 as FNYEAQ. Between the trimmed V and J ends, which lost 6 bases and 6 bases, there was a span of 20 bases. This CDR3 has 15 residues. Regarding this clonotype: Antigen: not known. A much larger clone lies one base from this, so it may be a read error.

TCRdb used MiXCR to reprocess the reads, holding one entry per CDR3 protein. The sample has some 900,000 distinct CDR3 sequences; 30% to 35% are singletons. This specimen consisted of cultured CD8+ T cells from PBMCs, obtained from culture after CMV antigen stimulation. The chain carries TRBV7-6 and TRBJ1-2; no reliable D call. The TCR comes from a human donor in good health (CMV status not recorded). Some clones in this sample may be carry-over from other donors' samples. The CDR3 nucleotides read TGTGCCAGCAGTCAACTAGGGAGGTTCGCGGATGGCTACACCTTC. Translation: CASSQLGRFADGYTF. Full variable domain (outside the CDR3, taken from reference TRBV7-6 and TRBJ1-2): GAGVSQSPRYKVTKRGQDVALRCDPISGHVSLYWYRQALGQGPEFLTYFNYEAQQDKSGLPNDRFSAERPEGSISTLTIQRTEQRDSAMYRCASSQLGRFADGYTFGSGTRLTVV.